This TCR beta chain was sequenced during a study of blood T cell repertoires in COVID-19. The assay was immunoSEQ multiplex PCR, and TCRdb's table has in-frame clones only and misses some. The sample includes about 210,000 clones, 80% to 90% of them seen just once. The germline V gene encodes CDR1 LNHDA and CDR2 SQIVND (reference sequence). The CDR3 contains 14 residues. Trimming took 5 bases from V and 7 from J; bases not matched to a gene: 6. This clone appeared a single time. This receptor was obtained from a man aged 50 or older with active or convalescent COVID-19. Sequencing was carried out using peripheral blood. The chain links TRBV19 to TRBJ2-1, with 9 bases fitting TRBD2. CDR3 DNA: TGTGCCAGTAGTTTGACTAGCGGCTATAATGAGCAGTTCTTC. It translates to CASSLTSGYNEQFF.